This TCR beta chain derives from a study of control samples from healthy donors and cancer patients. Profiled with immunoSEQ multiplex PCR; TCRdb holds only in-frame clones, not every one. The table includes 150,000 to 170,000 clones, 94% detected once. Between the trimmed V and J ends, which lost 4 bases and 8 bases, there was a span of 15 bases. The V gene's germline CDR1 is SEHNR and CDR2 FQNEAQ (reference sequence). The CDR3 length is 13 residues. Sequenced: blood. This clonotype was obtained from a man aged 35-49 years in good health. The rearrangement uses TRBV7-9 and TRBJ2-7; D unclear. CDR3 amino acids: CASSSTPEVQQYF. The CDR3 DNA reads TGTGCCAGCAGCTCCACCCCTGAGGTTCAGCAGTACTTC.